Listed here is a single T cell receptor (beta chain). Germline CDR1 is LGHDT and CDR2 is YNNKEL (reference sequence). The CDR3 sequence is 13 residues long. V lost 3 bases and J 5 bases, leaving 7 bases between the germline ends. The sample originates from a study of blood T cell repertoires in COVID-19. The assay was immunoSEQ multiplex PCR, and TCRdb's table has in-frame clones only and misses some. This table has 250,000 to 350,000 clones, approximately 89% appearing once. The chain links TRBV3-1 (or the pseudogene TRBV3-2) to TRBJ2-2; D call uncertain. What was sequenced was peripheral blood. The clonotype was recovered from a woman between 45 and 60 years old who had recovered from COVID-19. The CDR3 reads CASSHSPTGELFF. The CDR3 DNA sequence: TGTGCCAGCAGCCATAGCCCGACCGGGGAGCTGTTTTTT.